The 21 T cell receptor beta chains below come from one sample, sequenced in a study of blood T cell repertoires in COVID-19. Measured with immunoSEQ multiplex PCR; TCRdb has only the in-frame clones, and not every one. The sample includes 300,000 to 400,000 clones, roughly 90% of them seen just once. The sequenced material came from PBMCs or T cells enriched from blood (not recorded which). The receptors originated from a man aged 55 to 70 who had recovered from COVID-19.

The chain combines TRBV3-1 (or the pseudogene TRBV3-2) with TRBJ2-3; 10 bases line up with TRBD2. Trimming cost V 0 bases and J 2 bases; bases outside gene matches: 8. Germline-derived CDR1 and CDR2 are LGHDT and YNNKEL (reference sequence). This CDR3 has 18 amino acids. CDR3 in amino acids: CASSQDLQREGPTDTQYF. CDR3 DNA: TGTGCCAGCAGCCAAGATCTCCAGCGGGAGGGCCCCACAGATACGCAGTATTTT.

The chain combines TRBV5-1 with TRBJ2-7; TRBD2 matches 13 bases. V lost 4 bases to trimming and J lost 5 bases; unmatched junction nucleotides: 15. Germline lookup yields CDR1 SGHRS and CDR2 YFSETQ. This CDR3 contains 18 residues. In DNA, the CDR3 is TGCGCCAGCAGCCCTGTCCCCCTACTAGCGGGAGGGTCTAACGAGCAGTACTTC. This codes for CASSPVPLLAGGSNEQYF.

The chain couples TRBV27 to TRBJ1-1; 10 nucleotides line up with TRBD1. Per the germline V gene, CDR1 is MNHEY and CDR2 is SMNVEV (reference sequence). This CDR3 comprises 14 residues. Germline trimming cut 5 bases from V and 5 bases from J; bases unmatched to any gene: 5. The CDR3 loop is CASSTRQGATEAFF. The CDR3 DNA reads as TGTGCCAGCAGTACGCGACAGGGGGCAACTGAAGCTTTCTTT.

This clone was seen only once. The chain carries TRBV5-4 and TRBJ2-3; 12 bases agree with TRBD2. The CDR3 extends over 16 amino acids. CDR1 is SGHNT, CDR2 YYREEE, per germline (reference sequence). Trimming took 4 bases from V and 2 from J; bases not matched to a gene: 5. The CDR3 spells CASSTGLAGTTDTQYF. The DNA of the CDR3 is TGTGCCAGCAGCACCGGACTAGCGGGGACCACAGATACGCAGTATTTT. The variable domain in full, with the rest retrieved from reference TRBV5-4 and TRBJ2-3, is ETGVTQSPTHLIKTRGQQVTLRCSSQSGHNTVSWYQQALGQGPQFIFQYYREEENGRGNFPPRFSGLQFPNYSSELNVNALELDDSALYLCASSTGLAGTTDTQYFGPGTRLTVL.

This clone appeared a single time. This chain connects TRBV10-3 to TRBJ1-2; no clear D. The CDR3 totals 14 residues. The V gene lost 2 bases and the J gene lost 1 base, with 8 bases spanning the gap. CDR1 is ENHRY, CDR2 SYGVKD, per germline. In DNA form, the CDR3 reads TGTGCCATCAGTGAGGGACTTTTTAACTATGGCTACACCTTC. Protein product: CAISEGLFNYGYTF.

This sequence joins TRBV4-2 and TRBJ1-5; D remains unclear. V was pared by 0 bases and J by 5 bases, with 5 bases between. The CDR3 covers 13 residues. Germline CDR1 is LGHNA and CDR2 is YNFKEQ. The CDR3, as DNA: TGTGCCAGCAGCCAAGAGCAGGATCAGCCCCAGCATTTT. Translation: CASSQEQDQPQHF.

This chain joins TRBV6-4 and TRBJ2-5, with a weak D call TRBD1 (6 bases). Trimming stripped 0 bases from V and 0 bases from J, with 14 bases between. CDR3 length: 17 residues. Germline assignment: CDR1 MRHNA and CDR2 SNTAGT. The CDR3 is CASSDSPGTSHQETQYF. The CDR3 bases are TGTGCCAGCAGTGACTCACCCGGGACAAGCCACCAAGAGACCCAGTACTTC.

This clone was detected only a few times. This rearrangement joins TRBV7-9 to TRBJ1-2; D is ambiguous. The CDR3 length is 14 residues. The V end lost 1 base, the J end lost 2 bases, and 8 bases lay between the germline ends. Germline V CDR1 and CDR2: SEHNR, FQNEAQ (reference sequence). CDR3 amino acids: CASSLGQNNYGYTF. Written as DNA, the CDR3 is TGTGCCAGCAGCTTAGGGCAGAACAACTATGGCTACACCTTC.

This chain links TRBV18 with TRBJ2-5; TRBD1 aligns across 7 bases. The trim removed 6 bases at V and 5 bases at J, leaving 9 bases unmatched. Per the germline V gene, CDR1 is KGHSH and CDR2 is LQKENI. CDR3 length: 14 residues. Here the CDR3 reads CASSRDSRVETQYF. DNA of the CDR3: TGTGCCAGCTCTCGGGACAGCCGGGTGGAGACCCAGTACTTC.

The V gene is TRBV27, the J gene TRBJ2-2; D not certain. Trimming cost V 7 bases and J 4 bases, with 10 bases left between them. CDR1 is MNHEY and CDR2 is SMNVEV in the germline V gene (reference sequence). CDR3 length: 13 amino acids. The CDR3 loop is CASTRPATGELFF. The CDR3 nucleotides read TGTGCCAGCACTAGACCAGCCACCGGGGAGCTGTTTTTT.

The chain is built from TRBV6-2 or TRBV6-3 and TRBJ2-1, with a weak D call TRBD2 (5 bases). With 5 bases removed from V and 0 bases from J, the gap between germline ends came to 11 bases. Germline loops: CDR1 MNHEY, CDR2 SVGEGT. CDR3 length equals 15 residues. The DNA for the CDR3 is TGTGCCAGCAGTCGTGGGAGCAGCTCCTACAATGAGCAGTTCTTC. This encodes CASSRGSSSYNEQFF.

This clone was seen once. V gene TRBV6-5 combines with J gene TRBJ2-7, with a tentative D call TRBD2 (6 bases). The germline V gene has CDR1 MNHEY and CDR2 SVGAGI. The CDR3 spans 15 residues. With 4 bases removed from V and 6 bases from J, the gap between germline ends came to 19 bases. For the CDR3, the DNA is TGTGCCAGCAGTTTGAAGACTAGTATGGGAAGCGAGCAGTACTTC. Protein product: CASSLKTSMGSEQYF.

The chain links TRBV19 to TRBJ1-1; tentative D call: TRBD1 (5 bases). Germline V gene sequence: CDR1 LNHDA, CDR2 SQIVND (reference sequence). V was cut by 4 bases and J by 1 base, with 13 bases left in between. This CDR3 is built from 15 residues. This CDR3 is CASSTAGLKNTEAFF. In DNA, the CDR3 is TGTGCCAGTAGTACCGCGGGACTCAAGAACACTGAAGCTTTCTTT.

V and J are TRBV7-3 and TRBJ2-7; 8 bases match TRBD1. Germline V gives CDR1 SGHTA, CDR2 FQGTGA. V was clipped by 3 bases and J by 6 bases; unmatched bases: 4. The CDR3 extends over 13 amino acids. The CDR3 is CASSFQGAREQYF. CDR3 bases: TGTGCCAGCAGCTTCCAGGGGGCGCGCGAGCAGTACTTC.

This clone was detected a few times. The chain uses TRBV20-1 and TRBJ2-1, with 7 bases matching TRBD1. Germline-derived CDR1 and CDR2 are DFQATT and SNEGSKA (reference sequence). The CDR3 has 15 residues. The trim removed 3 bases at V and 4 bases at J, leaving 9 bases unmatched. The CDR3 spells CSASQLGGAYNEQFF. DNA of the CDR3: TGCAGTGCTAGTCAGCTAGGGGGCGCGTACAATGAGCAGTTCTTC.

CDR3 loop: CAWSVSWAGAYNSPLHF. CDR3 DNA sequence: TGTGCCTGGAGTGTAAGTTGGGCAGGGGCCTATAATTCACCCCTCCACTTT. The J gene is TRBJ1-6, the V gene TRBV30, with D possibly being TRBD1 (6 bases). Germline V lookup: CDR1 GTSNPN, CDR2 SVGIG (reference sequence). Trimming left V 0 bases short and J 2 bases short, with 14 bases between. The CDR3 is made up of 17 amino acids.

The CDR3 DNA reads TGCAGCGTTGAACCCAACAGCGGGAGGGCCTACAATGAGCAGTTCTTC. It translates to CSVEPNSGRAYNEQFF. The V call is TRBV29-1, the J call TRBJ2-1; TRBD2 matches at 10 bases. CDR1 and CDR2 from the germline V gene are SQVTM and ANQGSEA. This CDR3 spans 16 amino acids. V lost 2 bases to trimming and J lost 2 bases; unmatched junction nucleotides: 6.

The chain couples TRBV5-8 to TRBJ1-3; the D is unclear. The germline CDR1 and CDR2 sequences are SGHTS and YDEGEE. CDR3 length: 16 residues. V lost 4 bases, J lost 1 base, and 15 bases lay in between. The CDR3 sequence is CASSPPGLTSGNTIYF. The CDR3 region has the DNA TGTGCCAGCAGCCCGCCAGGACTTACATCTGGAAACACCATATATTTT.

The rearrangement joins TRBV28 to TRBJ2-7; D ambiguous. The CDR3 extends over 15 amino acids. Trimming took off 5 bases at V and 0 bases at J, with 14 bases between the two ends. CDR1 MDHEN and CDR2 SYDVKM come from the germline V gene. The CDR3 region has the DNA TGTGCCAGCAGTGCCTCAGATTCTAGCTCCTACGAGCAGTACTTC. Protein product: CASSASDSSSYEQYF.

This rearrangement joins TRBV27 to TRBJ1-5, with unresolved D. V was trimmed by 0 bases and J by 5 bases, leaving 17 bases between them. Germline-derived CDR1 and CDR2 are MNHEY and SMNVEV (reference sequence). This CDR3 is built from 17 residues. CDR3 in amino acids: CASSLSPLGSSDQPQHF. Here the CDR3 DNA reads TGTGCCAGCAGTTTATCACCGCTAGGTAGTAGTGATCAGCCCCAGCATTTT.

The chain couples TRBV11-2 to TRBJ2-2; D is unresolved. Trimming took off 2 bases at V and 2 bases at J, with 6 bases between the two ends. Germline CDR1 SGHAT, CDR2 FQNNGV. The CDR3 runs 14 residues. The CDR3 DNA reads TGTGCCAGCAGCTTATCTGTAAACACCGGGGAGCTGTTTTTT. Residues: CASSLSVNTGELFF.